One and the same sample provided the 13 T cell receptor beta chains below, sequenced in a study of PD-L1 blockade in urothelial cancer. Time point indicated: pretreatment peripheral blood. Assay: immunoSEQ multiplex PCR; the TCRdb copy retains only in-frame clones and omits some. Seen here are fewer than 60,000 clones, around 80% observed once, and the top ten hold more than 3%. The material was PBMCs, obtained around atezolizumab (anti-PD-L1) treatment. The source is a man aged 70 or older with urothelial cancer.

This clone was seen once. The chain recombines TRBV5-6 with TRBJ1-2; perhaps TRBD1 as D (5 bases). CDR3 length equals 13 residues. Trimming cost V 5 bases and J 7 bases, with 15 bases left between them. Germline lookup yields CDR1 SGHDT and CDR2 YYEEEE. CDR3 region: CASRWGRESGYTF. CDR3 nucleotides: TGTGCCAGCAGGTGGGGGAGGGAGAGTGGCTACACCTTC.

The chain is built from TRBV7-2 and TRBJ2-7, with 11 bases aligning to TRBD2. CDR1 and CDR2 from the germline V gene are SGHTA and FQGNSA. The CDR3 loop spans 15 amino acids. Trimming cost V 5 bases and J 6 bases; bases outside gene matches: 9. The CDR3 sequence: CASSGTSGRRGEQYF. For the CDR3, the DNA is TGTGCCAGCAGCGGGACTAGCGGCCGGAGAGGCGAGCAGTACTTC. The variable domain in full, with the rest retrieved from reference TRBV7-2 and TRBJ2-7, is GAGVSQSPSNKVTEKGKDVELRCDPISGHTALYWYRQSLGQGLEFLIYFQGNSAPDKSGLPSDRFSAERTGGSVSTLTIQRTQQEDSAVYLCASSGTSGRRGEQYFGPGTRLTVT.

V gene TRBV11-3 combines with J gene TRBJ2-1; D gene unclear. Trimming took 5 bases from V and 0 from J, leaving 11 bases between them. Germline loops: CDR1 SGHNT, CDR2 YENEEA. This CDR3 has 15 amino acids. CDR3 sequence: CASSPRQSSYNEQFF. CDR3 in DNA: TGTGCCAGCAGCCCCCGACAAAGCTCCTACAATGAGCAGTTCTTC.

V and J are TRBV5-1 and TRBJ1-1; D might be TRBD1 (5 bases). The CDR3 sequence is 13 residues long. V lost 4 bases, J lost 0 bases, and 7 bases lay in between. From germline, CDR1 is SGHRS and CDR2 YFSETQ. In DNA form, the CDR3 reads TGCGCCAGCAGCGGGGCCTTGAACACTGAAGCTTTCTTT. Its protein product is CASSGALNTEAFF.

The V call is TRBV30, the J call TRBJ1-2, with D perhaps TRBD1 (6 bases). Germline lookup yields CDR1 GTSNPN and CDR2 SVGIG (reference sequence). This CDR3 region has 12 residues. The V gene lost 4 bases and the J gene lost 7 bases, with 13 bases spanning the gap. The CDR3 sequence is CAWNVVGGGYTF. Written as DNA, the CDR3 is TGTGCCTGGAATGTCGTAGGGGGTGGCTACACCTTC.

Written as DNA, the CDR3 is TGTGCCAGCAGCTGGGAGGGGGGGCCAGCTCTCGAGCAGTACTTC. It yields the protein CASSWEGGPALEQYF. V and J are TRBV5-5 and TRBJ2-7, with a tentative D call TRBD2 (7 bases). Looked up from germline, CDR1 is SGHKS and CDR2 is YYEKEE (reference sequence). The ends were cut back, 3 bases at V and 6 bases at J, with 19 bases in the middle. The CDR3 covers 15 residues.

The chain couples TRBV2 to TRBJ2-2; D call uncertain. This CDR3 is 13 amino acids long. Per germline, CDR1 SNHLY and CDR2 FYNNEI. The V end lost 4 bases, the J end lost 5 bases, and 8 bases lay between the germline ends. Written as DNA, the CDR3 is TGTGCCAGCAGTGTTCAGTCGACCGGGGAGCTGTTTTTT. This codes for CASSVQSTGELFF.

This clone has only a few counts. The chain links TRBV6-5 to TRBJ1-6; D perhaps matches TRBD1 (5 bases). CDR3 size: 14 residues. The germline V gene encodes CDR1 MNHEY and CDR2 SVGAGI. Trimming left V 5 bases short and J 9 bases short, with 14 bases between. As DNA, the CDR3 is TGTGCCAGCAGTACCGGACAACAAGCTTCACCCCTCCACTTT. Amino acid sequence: CASSTGQQASPLHF.

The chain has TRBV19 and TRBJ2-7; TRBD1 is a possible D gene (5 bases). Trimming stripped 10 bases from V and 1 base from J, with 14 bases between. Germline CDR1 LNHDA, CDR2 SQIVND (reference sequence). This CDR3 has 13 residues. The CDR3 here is CATQSQGSYEQYF. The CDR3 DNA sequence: TGTGCCACCCAATCCCAGGGTTCCTACGAGCAGTACTTC. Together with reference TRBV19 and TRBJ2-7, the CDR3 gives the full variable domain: DGGITQSPKYLFRKEGQNVTLSCEQNLNHDAMYWYRQDPGQGLRLIYYSQIVNDFQKGDIAEGYSVSREKKESFPLTVTSAQKNPTAFYLCATQSQGSYEQYFGPGTRLTVT.

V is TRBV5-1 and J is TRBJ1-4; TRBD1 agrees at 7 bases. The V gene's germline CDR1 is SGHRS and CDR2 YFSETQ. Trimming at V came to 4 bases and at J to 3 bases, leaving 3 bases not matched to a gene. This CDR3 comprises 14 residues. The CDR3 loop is CASSNDRANEKLFF. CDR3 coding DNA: TGCGCCAGCAGCAACGACAGGGCTAATGAAAAACTGTTTTTT.

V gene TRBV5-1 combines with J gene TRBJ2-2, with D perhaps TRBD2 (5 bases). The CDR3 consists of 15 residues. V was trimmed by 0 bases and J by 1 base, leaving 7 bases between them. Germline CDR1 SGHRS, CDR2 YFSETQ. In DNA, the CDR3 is TGCGCCAGCAGCTTGGGGAGCGGGAACACCGGGGAGCTGTTTTTT. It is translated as CASSLGSGNTGELFF.

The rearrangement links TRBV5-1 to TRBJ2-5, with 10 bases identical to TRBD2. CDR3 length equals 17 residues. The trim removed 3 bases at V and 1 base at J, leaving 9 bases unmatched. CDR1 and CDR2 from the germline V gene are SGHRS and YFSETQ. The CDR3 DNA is TGCGCCAGCAGCTCGGGGGCGCTAGCGGGAGTCCAAGAGACCCAGTACTTC. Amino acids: CASSSGALAGVQETQYF.

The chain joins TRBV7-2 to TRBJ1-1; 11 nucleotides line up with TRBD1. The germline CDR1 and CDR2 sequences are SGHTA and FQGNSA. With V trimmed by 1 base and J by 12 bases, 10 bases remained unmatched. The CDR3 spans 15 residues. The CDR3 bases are TGTGCCAGCAGCTTAGTCTCCCGGGACAGGGGGGGAACTTTCTTT. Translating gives CASSLVSRDRGGTFF.